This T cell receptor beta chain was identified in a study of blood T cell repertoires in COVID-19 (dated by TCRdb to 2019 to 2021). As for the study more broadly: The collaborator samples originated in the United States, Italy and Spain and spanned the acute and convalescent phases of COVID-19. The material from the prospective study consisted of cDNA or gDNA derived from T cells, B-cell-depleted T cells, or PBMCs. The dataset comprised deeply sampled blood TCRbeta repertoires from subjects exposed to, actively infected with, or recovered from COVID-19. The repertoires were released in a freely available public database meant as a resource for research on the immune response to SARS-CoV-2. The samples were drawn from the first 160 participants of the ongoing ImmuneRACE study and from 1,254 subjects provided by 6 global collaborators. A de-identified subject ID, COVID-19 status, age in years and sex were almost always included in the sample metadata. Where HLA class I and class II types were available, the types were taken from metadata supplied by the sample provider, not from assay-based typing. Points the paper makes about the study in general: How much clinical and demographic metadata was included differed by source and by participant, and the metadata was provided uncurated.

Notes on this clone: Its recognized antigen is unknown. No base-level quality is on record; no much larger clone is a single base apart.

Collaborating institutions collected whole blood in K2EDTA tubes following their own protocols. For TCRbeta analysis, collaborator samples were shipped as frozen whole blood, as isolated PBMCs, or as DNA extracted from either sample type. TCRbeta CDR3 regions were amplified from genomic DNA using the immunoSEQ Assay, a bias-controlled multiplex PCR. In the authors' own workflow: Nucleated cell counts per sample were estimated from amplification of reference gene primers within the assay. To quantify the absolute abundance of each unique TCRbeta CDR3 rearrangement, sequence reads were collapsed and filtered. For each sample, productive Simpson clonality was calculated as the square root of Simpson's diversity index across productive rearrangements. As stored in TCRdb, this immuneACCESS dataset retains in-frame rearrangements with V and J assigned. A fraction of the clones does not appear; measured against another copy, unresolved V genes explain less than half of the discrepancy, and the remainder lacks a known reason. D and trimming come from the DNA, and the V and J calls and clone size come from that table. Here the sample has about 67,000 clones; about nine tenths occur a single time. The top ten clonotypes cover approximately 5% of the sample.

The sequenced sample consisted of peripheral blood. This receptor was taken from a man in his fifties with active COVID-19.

The CDR3 region: CASSLVRTSGRGHYNEQFF. The sequenced DNA is TGTGCCAGCAGCTTAGTAAGGACTAGCGGGAGGGGTCACTACAATGAGCAGTTCTTC. The chain joins TRBV11-2 to TRBJ2-1, with 15 middle bases fitting TRBD2. Trimmed from V: 1 base; trimmed from J: 3 bases; junction bases lacking a gene match: 7. CDR1 and CDR2 are drawn from the germline V gene: SGHAT, FQNNGV. The CDR3, cysteine through phenylalanine, is 19 amino acids long. Just CDR3 DNA is preserved here, 57 bases in frame from base 1.